The 10 T cell receptor beta chains listed next were all sequenced from one sample in a study of technical replicates of blood from a few donors (dated by TCRdb to 2016 to 2017). Libraries came from the immunoSEQ multiplex PCR assay. Entries here come from immuneACCESS through TCRdb and include only in-frame sequences with V and J called. Some clones fail to appear in such tables; in the studies checked, an unresolved V gene covers under half of the shortfall, and the cause of the remainder is unknown. This sample comprises around 86,000 clones, about 97% of them detected only once. The ten largest clones represent roughly 0.21% of the sample. Sequenced sample: T cells isolated from PBMCs. These receptors were obtained from a human donor in good health.

The rearrangement links TRBV4-1 to TRBJ2-7; maybe TRBD1 (5 bases). The CDR3 loop spans 13 amino acids. Germline lookup yields CDR1 MGHRA and CDR2 YSYEKL. Trimming cost V 3 bases and J 4 bases, with 10 bases left between them. CDR3 residues: CASSQAGSYEQYF. For the CDR3, the DNA is TGCGCCAGCAGCCAGGCAGGGTCGTACGAGCAGTACTTC.

This clone appeared a single time. The rearrangement links TRBV6-5 to TRBJ2-1; the match to TRBD2 covers 7 bases. The CDR3 has 14 amino acids. V dropped 10 bases and J dropped 6; count of bases not matched to a gene: 12. Germline assignment: CDR1 MNHEY and CDR2 SVGAGI. This chain's CDR3 is CATSRTTSPNEQFF. Here the CDR3 DNA reads TGTGCCACCTCTCGGACGACTAGCCCCAATGAGCAGTTCTTC.

The chain joins TRBV7-9 to TRBJ1-3; D call uncertain. This CDR3 is built from 17 residues. Trimming removed 1 base from V and 4 bases from J, with 17 bases in between. The germline gives CDR1 SEHNR, CDR2 FQNEAQ (reference sequence). The CDR3 region is CASSLGNPTISGNTIYF. The CDR3 nucleotides are TGTGCCAGCAGCTTAGGCAACCCGACTATCTCCGGAAACACCATATATTTT. The whole variable domain, remainder taken from reference TRBV7-9 and TRBJ1-3, is DTGVSQNPRHKITKRGQNVTFRCDPISEHNRLYWYRQTLGQGPEFLTYFQNEAQLEKSRLLSDRFSAERPKGSFSTLEIQRTEQGDSAMYLCASSLGNPTISGNTIYFGEGSWLTVV.

This sequence joins TRBV9 and TRBJ2-1; 9 bases map to TRBD2. CDR1 and CDR2 (germline): SGDLS, YYNGEE. V was clipped by 9 bases and J by 8 bases; unmatched bases: 15. This CDR3 comprises 15 residues. CDR3 protein: CATAAGLAGRHEQFF. The CDR3 region has the DNA TGTGCCACAGCCGCAGGGCTAGCGGGACGGCATGAGCAGTTCTTC.

The chain carries TRBV5-1 and TRBJ2-2, with 9 bases matching TRBD1. This CDR3 spans 15 amino acids. Germline V CDR1 and CDR2: SGHRS, YFSETQ. With V trimmed by 2 bases and J by 5 bases, 4 bases remained unmatched. For the CDR3, the DNA is TGCGCCAGCAGCTTCGGACAGGGGATAACCGGGGAGCTGTTTTTT. This sequence encodes CASSFGQGITGELFF.

This chain joins TRBV11-2 and TRBJ2-1; possible D gene TRBD1, 5 bases. The V end lost 5 bases, the J end lost 6 bases, and 8 bases lay between the germline ends. Germline assignment: CDR1 SGHAT and CDR2 FQNNGV. The CDR3 is 12 residues long. The CDR3 DNA is TGTGCCAGCAGCACGACAGTCAATGAGCAGTTCTTC. This gives the protein CASSTTVNEQFF.

The chain carries TRBV9 and TRBJ2-1; unclear D gene. Between the trimmed V and J ends, which lost 1 base and 3 bases, there was a span of 11 bases. The CDR3 loop spans 15 amino acids. Germline CDR1 and CDR2: SGDLS and YYNGEE. CDR3 coding DNA: TGTGCCAGCAGCGTAAACCCTAAGAGCTACAATGAGCAGTTCTTC. It specifies CASSVNPKSYNEQFF.

The V and J genes are TRBV28 and TRBJ2-7; D might be TRBD2 (7 bases). V lost 3 bases and J lost 0, with 12 bases in between. The germline CDR1 and CDR2 sequences are MDHEN and SYDVKM. CDR3 length: 15 amino acids. The CDR3 region has the DNA TGTGCCAGCAGTTTTTGGGGGGGGGCCTCCTACGAGCAGTACTTC. Protein sequence: CASSFWGGASYEQYF.

The J gene is TRBJ2-5, the V gene TRBV9, with D maybe TRBD2 (5 bases). CDR1 and CDR2 from the germline V gene are SGDLS and YYNGEE. This CDR3 spans 18 amino acids. The ends were cut back, 4 bases at V and 1 base at J, with 23 bases in the middle. CDR3 sequence (DNA): TGTGCCAGCAGCCCCGCGGTCGTGGTGAGGGAGCCCCAAGAGACCCAGTACTTC. Protein product: CASSPAVVVREPQETQYF. The entire variable domain, with the rest obtained from reference TRBV9 and TRBJ2-5, is as follows: DSGVTQTPKHLITATGQRVTLRCSPRSGDLSVYWYQQSLDQGLQFLIQYYNGEERAKGNILERFSAQQFPDLHSELNLSSLELGDSALYFCASSPAVVVREPQETQYFGPGTRLLVL.

This chain connects TRBV9 to TRBJ2-2; TRBD2 matches 8 bases. The CDR3 runs to 14 residues. Germline values: CDR1 SGDLS, CDR2 YYNGEE. With 4 bases clipped from V and 5 bases from J, the junction kept 4 bases outside the gene matches. CDR3 nucleotides: TGTGCCAGCAGCTACGGGGGGGGGACCGGGGAGCTGTTTTTT. Protein sequence: CASSYGGGTGELFF.